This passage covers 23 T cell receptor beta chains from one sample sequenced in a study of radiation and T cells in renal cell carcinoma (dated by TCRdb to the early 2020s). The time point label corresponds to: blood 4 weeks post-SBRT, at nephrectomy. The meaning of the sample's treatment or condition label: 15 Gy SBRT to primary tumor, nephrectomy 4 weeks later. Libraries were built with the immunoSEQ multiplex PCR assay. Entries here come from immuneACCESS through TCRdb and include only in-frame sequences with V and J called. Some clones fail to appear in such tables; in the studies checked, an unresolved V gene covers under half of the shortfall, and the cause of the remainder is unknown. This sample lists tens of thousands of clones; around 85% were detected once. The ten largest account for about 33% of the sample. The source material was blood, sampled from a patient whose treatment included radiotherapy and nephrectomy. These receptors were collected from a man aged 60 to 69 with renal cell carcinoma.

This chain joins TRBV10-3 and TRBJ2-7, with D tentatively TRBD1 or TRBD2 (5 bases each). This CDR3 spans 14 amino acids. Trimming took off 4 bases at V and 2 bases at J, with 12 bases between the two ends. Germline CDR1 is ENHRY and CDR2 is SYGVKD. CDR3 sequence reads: CAISVAQGPYEQYF. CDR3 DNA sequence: TGTGCCATCAGTGTAGCCCAGGGACCCTACGAGCAGTACTTC.

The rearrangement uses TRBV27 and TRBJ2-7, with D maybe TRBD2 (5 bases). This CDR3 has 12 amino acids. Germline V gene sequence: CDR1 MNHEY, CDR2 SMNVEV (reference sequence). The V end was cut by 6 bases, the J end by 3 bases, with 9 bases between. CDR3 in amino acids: CASRHDYYEQYF. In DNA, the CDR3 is TGTGCCAGCAGACATGACTACTACGAGCAGTACTTC.

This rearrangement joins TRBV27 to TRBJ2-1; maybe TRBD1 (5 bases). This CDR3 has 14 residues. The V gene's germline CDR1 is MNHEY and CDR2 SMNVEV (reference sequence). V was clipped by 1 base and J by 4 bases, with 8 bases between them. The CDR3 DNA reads TGTGCCAGCAGTTTATTGGGGCGGTACAATGAGCAGTTCTTC. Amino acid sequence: CASSLLGRYNEQFF.

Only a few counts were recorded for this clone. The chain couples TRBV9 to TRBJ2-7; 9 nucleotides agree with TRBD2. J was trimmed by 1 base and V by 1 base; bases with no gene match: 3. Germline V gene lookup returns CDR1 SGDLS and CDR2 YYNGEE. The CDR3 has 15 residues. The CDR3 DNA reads TGTGCCAGCAGCGTATCGGCGGGAGGGTCCTACGAGCAGTACTTC. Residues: CASSVSAGGSYEQYF. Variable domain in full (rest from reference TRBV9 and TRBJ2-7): DSGVTQTPKHLITATGQRVTLRCSPRSGDLSVYWYQQSLDQGLQFLIQYYNGEERAKGNILERFSAQQFPDLHSELNLSSLELGDSALYFCASSVSAGGSYEQYFGPGTRLTVT.

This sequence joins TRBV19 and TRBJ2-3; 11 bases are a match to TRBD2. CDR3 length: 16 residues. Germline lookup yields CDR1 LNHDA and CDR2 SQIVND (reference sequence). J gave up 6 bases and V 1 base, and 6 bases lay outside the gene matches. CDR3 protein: CASSIGLAGIIDTQYF. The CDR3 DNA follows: TGTGCCAGTAGTATAGGACTAGCGGGGATTATTGATACGCAGTATTTT.

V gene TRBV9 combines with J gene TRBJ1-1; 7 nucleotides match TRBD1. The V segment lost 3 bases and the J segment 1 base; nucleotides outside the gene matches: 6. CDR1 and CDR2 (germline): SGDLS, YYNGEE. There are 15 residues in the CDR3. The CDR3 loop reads CASSAQQGSNTEAFF. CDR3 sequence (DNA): TGTGCCAGCAGCGCCCAACAGGGGTCGAACACTGAAGCTTTCTTT.

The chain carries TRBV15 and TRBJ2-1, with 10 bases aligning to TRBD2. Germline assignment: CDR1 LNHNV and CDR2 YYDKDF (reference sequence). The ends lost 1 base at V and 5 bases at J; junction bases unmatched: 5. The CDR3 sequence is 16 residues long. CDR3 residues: CATSRVLAGAHNEQFF. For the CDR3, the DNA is TGTGCCACCAGCAGAGTTCTAGCGGGAGCCCACAATGAGCAGTTCTTC.

In DNA form, the CDR3 reads TGTGCCAGCAGCAGGGGGACCCTCGGGGTAAACATTCAGTACTTC. The encoded protein is CASSRGTLGVNIQYF. The chain uses TRBV5-4 and TRBJ2-4; TRBD1 is a possible D gene (6 bases). The germline V gene has CDR1 SGHNT and CDR2 YYREEE (reference sequence). The V gene lost 4 bases and the J gene lost 6 bases, with 17 bases spanning the gap. This CDR3 is built from 15 residues.

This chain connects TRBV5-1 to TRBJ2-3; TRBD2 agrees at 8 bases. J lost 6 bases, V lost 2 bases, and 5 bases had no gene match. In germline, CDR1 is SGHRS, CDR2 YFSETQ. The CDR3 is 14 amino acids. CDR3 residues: CASSFAGGGDTQYF. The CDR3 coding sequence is TGCGCCAGCAGCTTCGCGGGAGGAGGGGATACGCAGTATTTT.

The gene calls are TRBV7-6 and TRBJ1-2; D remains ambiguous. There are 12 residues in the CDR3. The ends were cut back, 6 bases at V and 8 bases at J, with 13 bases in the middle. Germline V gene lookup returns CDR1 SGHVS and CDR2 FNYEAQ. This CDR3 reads CASSFAGFGYTF. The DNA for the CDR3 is TGTGCCAGCAGTTTCGCGGGATTCGGCTACACCTTC.

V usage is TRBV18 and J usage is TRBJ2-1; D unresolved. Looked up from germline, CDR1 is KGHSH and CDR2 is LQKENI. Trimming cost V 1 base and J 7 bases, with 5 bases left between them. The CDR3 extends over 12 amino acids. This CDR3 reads CASSPLFNEQFF. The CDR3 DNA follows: TGTGCCAGCTCACCACTATTTAATGAGCAGTTCTTC.

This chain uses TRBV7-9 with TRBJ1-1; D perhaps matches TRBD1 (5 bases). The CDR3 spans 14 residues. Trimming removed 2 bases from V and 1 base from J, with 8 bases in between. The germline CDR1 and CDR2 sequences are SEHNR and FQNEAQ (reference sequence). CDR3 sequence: CASSLYGGNTEAFF. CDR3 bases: TGTGCCAGCAGCTTATACGGGGGGAACACTGAAGCTTTCTTT.

In DNA, the CDR3 is TGTGCCTGGAGTTTCGGGACCCTGGACGAGCAGTACTTC. Protein product: CAWSFGTLDEQYF. The V and J genes are TRBV30 and TRBJ2-7, with D possibly called TRBD1 or TRBD2 (5 bases each). The V end was cut by 2 bases, the J end by 5 bases, with 13 bases between. Germline values: CDR1 GTSNPN, CDR2 SVGIG (reference sequence). The CDR3 runs 13 residues.

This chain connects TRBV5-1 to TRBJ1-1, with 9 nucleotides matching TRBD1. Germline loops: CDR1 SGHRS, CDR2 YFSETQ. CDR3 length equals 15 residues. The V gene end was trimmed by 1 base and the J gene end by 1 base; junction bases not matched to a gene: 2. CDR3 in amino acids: CASSLRDRANTEAFF. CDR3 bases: TGCGCCAGCAGCTTGCGGGACAGGGCGAACACTGAAGCTTTCTTT.

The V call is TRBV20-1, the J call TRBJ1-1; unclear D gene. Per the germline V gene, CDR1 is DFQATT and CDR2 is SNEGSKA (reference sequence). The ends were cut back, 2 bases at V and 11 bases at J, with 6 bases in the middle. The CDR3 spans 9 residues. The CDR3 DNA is TGCAGTGCTAGACCAGATGCTTTCTTT. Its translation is CSARPDAFF.

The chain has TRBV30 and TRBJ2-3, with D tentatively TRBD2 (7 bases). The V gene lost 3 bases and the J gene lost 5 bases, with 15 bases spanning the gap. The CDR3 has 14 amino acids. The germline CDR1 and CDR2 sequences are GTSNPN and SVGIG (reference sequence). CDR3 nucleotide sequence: TGTGCCTGGAGCCGGTCCGGGGGGCGAGATACGCAGTATTTT. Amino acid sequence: CAWSRSGGRDTQYF.

The CDR3 bases are TGTGCCAGTACTCGGGACAGAAATTTTAACTATGGCTACACCTTC. This encodes CASTRDRNFNYGYTF. This chain links TRBV19 with TRBJ1-2, with 7 bases that match TRBD1. This CDR3 has 15 residues. Trimming removed 7 bases from V and 1 base from J; junction bases left unmatched: 9. Germline CDR1 is LNHDA and CDR2 is SQIVND (reference sequence).

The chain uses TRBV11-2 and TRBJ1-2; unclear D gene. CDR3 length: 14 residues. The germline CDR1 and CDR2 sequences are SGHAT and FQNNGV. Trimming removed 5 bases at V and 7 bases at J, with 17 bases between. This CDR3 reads CASSGLTLDLGYTF. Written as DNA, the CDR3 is TGTGCCAGCAGCGGCCTCACATTAGATCTTGGCTACACCTTC.

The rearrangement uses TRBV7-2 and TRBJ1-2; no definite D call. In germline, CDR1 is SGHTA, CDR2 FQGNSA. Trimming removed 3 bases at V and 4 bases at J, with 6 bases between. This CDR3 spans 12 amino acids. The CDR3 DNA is TGTGCCAGCAGCTTGATGGGCTATGGCTACACCTTC. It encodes CASSLMGYGYTF.

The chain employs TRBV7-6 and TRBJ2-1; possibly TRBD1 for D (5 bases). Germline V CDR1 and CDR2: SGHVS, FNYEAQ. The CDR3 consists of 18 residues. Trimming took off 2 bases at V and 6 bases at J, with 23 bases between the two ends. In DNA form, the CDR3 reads TGTGCCAGCAGCTTACGATCCGCTCTCATGGACACTGGCAATGAGCAGTTCTTC. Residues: CASSLRSALMDTGNEQFF.

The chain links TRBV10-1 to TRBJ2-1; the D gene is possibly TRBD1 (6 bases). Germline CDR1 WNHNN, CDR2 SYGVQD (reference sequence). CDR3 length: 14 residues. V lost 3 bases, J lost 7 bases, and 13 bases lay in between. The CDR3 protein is CASSEQPQGNEQFF. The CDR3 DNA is TGCGCCAGCAGTGAACAGCCACAGGGTAATGAGCAGTTCTTC.

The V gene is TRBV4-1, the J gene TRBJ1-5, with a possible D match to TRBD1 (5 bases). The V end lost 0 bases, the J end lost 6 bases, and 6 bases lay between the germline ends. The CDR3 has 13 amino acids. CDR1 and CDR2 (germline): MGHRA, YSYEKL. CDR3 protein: CASSQDQGQPQHF. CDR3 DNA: TGCGCCAGCAGCCAAGATCAGGGTCAGCCCCAGCATTTT.

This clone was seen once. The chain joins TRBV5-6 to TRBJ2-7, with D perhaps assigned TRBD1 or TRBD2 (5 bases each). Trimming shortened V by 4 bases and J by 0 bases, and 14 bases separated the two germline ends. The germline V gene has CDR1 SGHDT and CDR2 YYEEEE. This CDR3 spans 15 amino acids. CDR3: CASSIGAKLSYEQYF. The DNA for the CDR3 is TGTGCCAGCAGCATCGGGGCCAAGCTCTCCTACGAGCAGTACTTC.